Each of the 3 T cell receptor beta chains below was sequenced from the same sample in a study of tumor-infiltrating lymphocytes in primary liver carcinoma. Starting material of around 460 ng total RNA yielded TCR beta cDNA via a constant-region primer. The TCR beta library was amplified through three nested multiplex PCR rounds in a modified ARM-PCR procedure. TRBV1-TRBV30 forward primers and a C-beta reverse primer were used in the first two PCR rounds, which each ran for about 10 cycles. Using its own MiXCR run on the multiplex PCR reads, TCRdb lists one record per CDR3 protein. The sample includes about 320,000 distinct CDR3 sequences, about 60% of them seen just once. Germline DNA was also extracted, while the blood RNA originated from unsorted whole blood. Input material: peripheral blood. All receptors derive from a man aged 40-49 years with primary liver carcinoma and hepatitis B virus infection.

The chain combines TRBV12-3 or TRBV12-4 with TRBJ2-2; TRBD2 agrees at 8 bases. The CDR3 sequence is 16 residues long. V lost 2 bases and J lost 7; bases outside the gene matches: 9. This CDR3 is CASSLTGTRGIGELFF. The CDR3 nucleotides are TGTGCCAGCAGTTTAACCGGGACTAGGGGTATCGGGGAGCTGTTTTTT.

Details on this clonotype: The junction shows a germline mismatch at one end, possibly a read error. The chain combines TRBV6-5 with TRBJ1-1, with D tentatively TRBD1 (6 bases). Germline CDR1 MNHEY, CDR2 SVGAGI. The CDR3 runs to 16 residues. The CDR3, as DNA: TGTGCCAGCAGTACCCACTTTATAGGGGGATTCACTGAAGCTTCCTTT. Translating gives CASSTHFIGGFTEASF.

A note on this clonotype: With a much larger clone just one base away, this may be a read error. V is TRBV5-5 and J is TRBJ2-7; D ambiguous. The CDR3 is made up of 11 amino acids. V was shortened by 0 bases and J by 7 bases, with 5 bases between the two germline ends. Germline V CDR1 and CDR2: SGHKS, YYEKEE (reference sequence). The CDR3 region is CASSLEWEQYF. The CDR3 DNA is TGTGCCAGCAGCTTGGAATGGGAGCAGTACTTC.